The next 26 T cell receptor beta chains were all read from a single sample in a study of blood T cell repertoires in COVID-19 (dated by TCRdb to about 2020). The library came from the immunoSEQ multiplex PCR assay. TCRdb obtained this table from immuneACCESS and retained in-frame rearrangements with V and J assigned. These tables miss some clones; where compared with another copy, unresolved V genes account for less than half of the shortfall, and the remainder is unexplained. Within this sample are 150,000 or so clones, with about 89% of them counted one time only. Together, the top ten hold approximately 0.59% of the sample. The specimen sequenced was peripheral blood. The source is a man aged 50 to 60 with acute or convalescent COVID-19.

J is TRBJ1-5 and V is TRBV7-3, with D hard to call. The CDR3 is 13 residues long. The V end lost 2 bases, the J end lost 4 bases, and 6 bases lay between the germline ends. The germline CDR1 and CDR2 sequences are SGHTA and FQGTGA. The CDR3: CASSLSPNQPQHF. As DNA, the CDR3 is TGTGCCAGCAGCTTATCCCCTAATCAGCCCCAGCATTTT.

The V call is TRBV24-1, the J call TRBJ2-1; D is possibly TRBD1 (7 bases). Germline CDR1 reads KGHDR; CDR2 reads SFDVKD. The CDR3 consists of 17 residues. Trimming pared 1 base from V and 6 bases from J, leaving 18 bases between. This CDR3 reads CATSDFRSNRGGNEQFF. The CDR3 DNA follows: TGTGCCACCAGTGATTTTAGATCGAACAGGGGAGGCAATGAGCAGTTCTTC.

The chain recombines TRBV18 with TRBJ2-2; possible D gene TRBD1, 6 bases. The CDR3 totals 17 residues. With 5 bases removed from V and 0 bases from J, the gap between germline ends came to 16 bases. Germline assignment: CDR1 KGHSH and CDR2 LQKENI. CDR3 in amino acids: CASSSILTGSNTGELFF. DNA for the CDR3: TGTGCCAGCTCATCCATTCTGACAGGATCGAACACCGGGGAGCTGTTTTTT.

This chain connects TRBV27 to TRBJ2-7, with TRBD2 matching over 12 bases. The length of the CDR3 is 18 residues. Unmatched junction bases numbered 13, after V lost 4 bases and J lost 3 bases. Germline-derived CDR1 and CDR2 are MNHEY and SMNVEV (reference sequence). The CDR3 DNA is TGTGCCAGCAGTTATGCGACTAGCGGGAGTGCTTTTATCTACGAGCAGTACTTC. Translated: CASSYATSGSAFIYEQYF.

The rearrangement uses TRBV6-5 and TRBJ2-5; 9 bases fit TRBD2. Germline lookup yields CDR1 MNHEY and CDR2 SVGAGI. With V trimmed by 7 bases and J by 2 bases, 8 bases remained unmatched. This CDR3 is built from 15 residues. CDR3 amino acids: CASKRNLAGQETQYF. CDR3 DNA sequence: TGTGCCAGCAAAAGGAATCTAGCGGGACAAGAGACCCAGTACTTC.

This rearrangement joins TRBV24-1 to TRBJ2-1; 10 bases align to TRBD1. CDR1 and CDR2 (germline): KGHDR, SFDVKD. V shed 9 bases and J 3 bases; nucleotides not matched to a gene: 1. The CDR3 totals 13 residues. The CDR3 sequence is CATRDRGYNEQFF. The CDR3 bases are TGTGCCACCCGGGACAGGGGCTACAATGAGCAGTTCTTC.

The J gene is TRBJ2-6, the V gene TRBV3-1 (or the pseudogene TRBV3-2); tentative D call: TRBD2 (6 bases). The CDR3 totals 17 residues. Trimming cost V 4 bases and J 0 bases, with 13 bases left between them. Looked up from germline, CDR1 is LGHDT and CDR2 is YNNKEL (reference sequence). The CDR3 here is CASSPRDLLSGANVLTF. The CDR3 nucleotides are TGTGCCAGCAGCCCGAGGGACTTACTCTCTGGGGCCAACGTCCTGACTTTC.

The rearrangement links TRBV5-6 to TRBJ2-7; the D gene is possibly TRBD2 (5 bases). Germline values: CDR1 SGHDT, CDR2 YYEEEE. The V and J ends lost 4 bases and 10 bases respectively, with 15 bases between them. The CDR3 contains 12 residues. CDR3 sequence reads: CASSRAGNQQYV. The DNA for the CDR3 is TGTGCCAGCAGCCGGGCCGGGAACCAACAGTACGTC.

J is TRBJ2-2 and V is TRBV7-6; no reliable D call. Deletions cut 0 bases from V and 1 base from J, with 6 bases between. Germline lookup yields CDR1 SGHVS and CDR2 FNYEAQ. The CDR3 is made up of 15 amino acids. The CDR3 coding sequence is TGTGCCAGCAGCTTAGCGAACATGAACACCGGGGAGCTGTTTTTT. Translated: CASSLANMNTGELFF.

The chain has TRBV9 and TRBJ2-1, with 8 positions matching TRBD2. Germline CDR1 SGDLS, CDR2 YYNGEE. This CDR3 region has 15 residues. The trim removed 0 bases at V and 4 bases at J, leaving 3 bases unmatched. The CDR3 DNA follows: TGTGCCAGCAGCGTAGGACTAGCGCAATACAATGAGCAGTTCTTC. Protein product: CASSVGLAQYNEQFF.

The chain combines TRBV6-7 with TRBJ2-6; maybe TRBD1 (6 bases). Being an ORF, TRBV6-7 has a function that is uncertain. V gave up 5 bases and J gave up 4 bases, with 15 bases separating them. The CDR3 has 16 amino acids. The CDR3, as DNA: TGTGCCAGCAGTCGTAGCAGGGGAACCGGGGCCAACGTCCTGACTTTC. Amino acid sequence: CASSRSRGTGANVLTF.

The J gene is TRBJ1-2, the V gene TRBV7-2; 7 bases fit TRBD1. CDR3 length equals 14 residues. The germline CDR1 and CDR2 sequences are SGHTA and FQGNSA. V trimming: 1 base; J trimming: 3 bases; junction bases outside the gene matches: 2. CDR3 sequence: CASSLVGTDYGYTF. The CDR3 DNA is TGTGCCAGCAGCTTAGTCGGGACAGACTATGGCTACACCTTC.

This chain joins TRBV15 and TRBJ1-3, with a tentative D call TRBD1 (6 bases). V lost 5 bases to trimming and J lost 6 bases, with 17 bases between them. There are 15 residues in the CDR3. Looked up from germline, CDR1 is LNHNV and CDR2 is YYDKDF (reference sequence). Here the CDR3 DNA reads TGTGCCACCAGCTCCAGAGACAGGAGCTTAAACACCATATATTTT. Encoded protein: CATSSRDRSLNTIYF.

This chain uses TRBV24-1 with TRBJ2-1; TRBD2 aligns across 7 bases. The CDR3 consists of 17 residues. Germline CDR1 is KGHDR and CDR2 is SFDVKD. V shed 4 bases and J 5 bases; nucleotides not matched to a gene: 13. Here the CDR3 reads CATSEPAAGASHNEQFF. For the CDR3, the DNA is TGTGCCACCAGTGAACCGGCGGCGGGAGCCAGCCACAATGAGCAGTTCTTC.

V and J are TRBV6-5 and TRBJ1-1; 8 bases line up with TRBD1. The junction had 10 bases not matched to a gene; V was cut back by 6 bases and J by 10 bases. CDR3 length: 13 residues. Germline CDR1 is MNHEY and CDR2 is SVGAGI. Written as DNA, the CDR3 is TGTGCCAGCAGCGGTGAGGACAGGGTATCAGCTTTCTTT. It is translated as CASSGEDRVSAFF.

This clone turned up a few times. The J gene is TRBJ2-7, the V gene TRBV5-4, with 7 bases identical to TRBD1. The length of the CDR3 is 13 residues. The V and J ends lost 5 bases and 2 bases, in that order; junction bases with no gene match: 4. CDR1 is SGHNT and CDR2 is YYREEE in the germline V gene (reference sequence). DNA for the CDR3: TGTGCCAGCAGTCGACAGGGCCCCTACGAGCAGTACGTC. Its protein is CASSRQGPYEQYV.

The V and J genes are TRBV7-9 and TRBJ1-5, with D tentatively TRBD1 (5 bases). This CDR3 has 16 amino acids. Germline assignment: CDR1 SEHNR and CDR2 FQNEAQ (reference sequence). The germline V and J ends were trimmed by 8 bases and 5 bases, with 22 bases remaining between them. CDR3 sequence reads: CASAPAQDIPHQPQHF. The CDR3 DNA sequence: TGTGCCAGCGCCCCGGCCCAGGACATACCTCATCAGCCCCAGCATTTT. Drawing the rest from reference TRBV7-9 and TRBJ1-5, the complete variable domain is DTGVSQNPRHKITKRGQNVTFRCDPISEHNRLYWYRQTLGQGPEFLTYFQNEAQLEKSRLLSDRFSAERPKGSFSTLEIQRTEQGDSAMYLCASAPAQDIPHQPQHFGDGTRLSIL.

The rearrangement uses TRBV6-5 and TRBJ2-7, with a weak D call TRBD2 (5 bases). Trimming pared 0 bases from V and 6 bases from J, leaving 15 bases between. The germline gives CDR1 MNHEY, CDR2 SVGAGI. The CDR3 runs to 15 residues. The CDR3 DNA follows: TGTGCCAGCAGTTACTCCGGGCTAGCCGTTGGCGAGCAGTACTTC. This gives the protein CASSYSGLAVGEQYF.

The chain has TRBV29-1 and TRBJ2-7, with 11 bases that match TRBD2. V shed 0 bases, J shed 2 bases, and the junction held 12 bases outside the gene matches. This CDR3 has 18 amino acids. Germline V CDR1 and CDR2: SQVTM, ANQGSEA. The CDR3 nucleotides read TGCAGCGTTGAAGACCAGACGGGGGGACTAGCGGAGACCTACGAGCAGTACTTC. It yields the protein CSVEDQTGGLAETYEQYF.

The chain uses TRBV28 and TRBJ2-2, with 7 bases lining up with TRBD2. Germline CDR1 reads MDHEN; CDR2 reads SYDVKM. Losses at the gene ends were 6 bases for V and 6 bases for J; bases not matched to a gene: 13. The CDR3 consists of 16 residues. The chain's CDR3 is CASRLALGGKAGELFF. CDR3 in DNA: TGTGCCAGCAGACTAGCGCTAGGCGGGAAGGCCGGGGAGCTGTTTTTT.

The table lists this clone with a count of one. This chain links TRBV30 with TRBJ1-6, with D unresolved. The CDR3 contains 15 residues. V lost 7 bases and J lost 0, with 13 bases in between. Germline CDR1 GTSNPN, CDR2 SVGIG (reference sequence). CDR3 residues: CASTSGSSYNSPLHF. The CDR3 coding sequence is TGTGCCTCCACTTCCGGGAGCTCCTATAATTCACCCCTCCACTTT. The variable domain in full, completed from reference TRBV30 and TRBJ1-6, reads SQTIHQWPATLVQPVGSPLSLECTVEGTSNPNLYWYRQAAGRGLQLLFYSVGIGQISSEVPQNLSASRPQDRQFILSSKKLLLSDSGFYLCASTSGSSYNSPLHFGNGTRLTVT.

The gene calls are TRBV2 and TRBJ1-5; TRBD1 might be the D (5 bases). Germline CDR1 and CDR2: SNHLY and FYNNEI. CDR3 length: 14 residues. Trimming pared 2 bases from V and 3 bases from J, leaving 8 bases between. The CDR3 DNA is TGTGCCAGCAGTGAAACAGGATTCAATCAGCCCCAGCATTTT. This codes for CASSETGFNQPQHF.

The chain has TRBV3-1 (or the pseudogene TRBV3-2) and TRBJ2-5; 9 nucleotides line up with TRBD2. The length of the CDR3 is 15 residues. V trimming: 3 bases; J trimming: 2 bases; junction bases outside the gene matches: 4. Germline CDR1 LGHDT, CDR2 YNNKEL (reference sequence). This chain's CDR3 is CASSQSSGIQETQYF. Written as DNA, the CDR3 is TGTGCCAGCAGCCAGTCTAGCGGGATTCAAGAGACCCAGTACTTC.

The chain has TRBV19 and TRBJ2-1, with 7 bases that match TRBD1. This CDR3 comprises 14 residues. Germline V lookup: CDR1 LNHDA, CDR2 SQIVND (reference sequence). Trimming took 7 bases from V and 2 from J; bases not matched to a gene: 5. The CDR3 DNA sequence: TGTGCCAGTAACCCGGGACAGACCTACAATGAGCAGTTCTTC. This encodes CASNPGQTYNEQFF.

The rearrangement links TRBV7-9 to TRBJ2-7, with 7 nucleotides matching TRBD2. V lost 0 bases to trimming and J lost 5 bases; unmatched junction nucleotides: 7. The length of the CDR3 is 15 residues. Germline assignment: CDR1 SEHNR and CDR2 FQNEAQ (reference sequence). The CDR3 is CASSLAVREMDEQYF. Written as DNA, the CDR3 is TGTGCCAGCAGCTTAGCCGTGCGGGAGATGGACGAGCAGTACTTC.

This rearrangement joins TRBV5-1 to TRBJ2-7; 12 positions agree with TRBD2. Unmatched junction bases numbered 15, after V lost 4 bases and J lost 1 base. Germline loops: CDR1 SGHRS, CDR2 YFSETQ. The CDR3 is 19 amino acids. This chain's CDR3 is CASSPPPGTSGFRSYEQYF. The CDR3 DNA follows: TGCGCCAGCAGCCCACCTCCCGGGACTAGCGGGTTCCGATCCTACGAGCAGTACTTC.